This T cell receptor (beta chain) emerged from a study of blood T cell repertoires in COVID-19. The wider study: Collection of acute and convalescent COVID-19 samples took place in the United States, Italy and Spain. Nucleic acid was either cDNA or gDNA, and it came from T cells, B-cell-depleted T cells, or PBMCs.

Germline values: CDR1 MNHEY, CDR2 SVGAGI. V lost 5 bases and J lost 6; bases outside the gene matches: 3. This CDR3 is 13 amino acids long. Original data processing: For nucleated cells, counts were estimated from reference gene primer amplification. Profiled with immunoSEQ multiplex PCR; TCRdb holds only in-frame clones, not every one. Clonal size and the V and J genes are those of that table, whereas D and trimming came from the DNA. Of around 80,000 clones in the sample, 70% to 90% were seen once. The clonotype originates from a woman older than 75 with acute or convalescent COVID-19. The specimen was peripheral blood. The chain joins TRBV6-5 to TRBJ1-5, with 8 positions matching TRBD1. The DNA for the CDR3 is TGTGCCAGCAGTCAGGGGGCTTCTCAGCCCCAGCATTTT. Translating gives CASSQGASQPQHF.